This T cell receptor beta chain was captured in a study of T-cell memory formation after mild COVID-19. Looking at the study overall: TCR clusters were largely donor specific.

To note about this clonotype: Antigen unknown.

In TCRdb, the 5' RACE reads were re-called with MiXCR into one record per CDR3 protein. The repertoire holds approximately 60,000 distinct CDR3 sequences, with around a tenth as singletons. Study results and limitations: The CD4+ clones that contracted clustered mainly within CM and EM, and the CD8+ clones concentrated in EMRA. There was a balanced CD4/CD8 profile in clones contracting day 15 to 85, and later expanders leaned CD4+. Cross-reactive memory seemingly joined, as some responding clones were found in pre-infection memory.

The sequencing input was PBMCs or a T cell subset sorted from them (not recorded which). The sequence derives from a man aged 18 to 29 who had mild COVID-19 (a few samples of this study predate the infection). Cell type and time point are not known.

CDR3 in amino acids: CASSSEPSYNEQFF. The CDR3 DNA reads TGTGCCAGCAGCTCGGAACCCTCCTACAATGAGCAGTTCTTC. This sequence joins TRBV11-2 and TRBJ2-1; D is ambiguous. Germline V gene sequence: CDR1 SGHAT, CDR2 FQNNGV. CDR3 size: 14 residues. The V end was cut by 4 bases, the J end by 0 bases, with 7 bases between. Looking up the rest from reference TRBV11-2 and TRBJ2-1 gives the full variable domain: EAGVAQSPRYKIIEKRQSVAFWCNPISGHATLYWYQQILGQGPKLLIQFQNNGVVDDSQLPKDRFSAERLKGVDSTLKIQPAKLEDSAVYLCASSSEPSYNEQFFGPGTRLTVL.